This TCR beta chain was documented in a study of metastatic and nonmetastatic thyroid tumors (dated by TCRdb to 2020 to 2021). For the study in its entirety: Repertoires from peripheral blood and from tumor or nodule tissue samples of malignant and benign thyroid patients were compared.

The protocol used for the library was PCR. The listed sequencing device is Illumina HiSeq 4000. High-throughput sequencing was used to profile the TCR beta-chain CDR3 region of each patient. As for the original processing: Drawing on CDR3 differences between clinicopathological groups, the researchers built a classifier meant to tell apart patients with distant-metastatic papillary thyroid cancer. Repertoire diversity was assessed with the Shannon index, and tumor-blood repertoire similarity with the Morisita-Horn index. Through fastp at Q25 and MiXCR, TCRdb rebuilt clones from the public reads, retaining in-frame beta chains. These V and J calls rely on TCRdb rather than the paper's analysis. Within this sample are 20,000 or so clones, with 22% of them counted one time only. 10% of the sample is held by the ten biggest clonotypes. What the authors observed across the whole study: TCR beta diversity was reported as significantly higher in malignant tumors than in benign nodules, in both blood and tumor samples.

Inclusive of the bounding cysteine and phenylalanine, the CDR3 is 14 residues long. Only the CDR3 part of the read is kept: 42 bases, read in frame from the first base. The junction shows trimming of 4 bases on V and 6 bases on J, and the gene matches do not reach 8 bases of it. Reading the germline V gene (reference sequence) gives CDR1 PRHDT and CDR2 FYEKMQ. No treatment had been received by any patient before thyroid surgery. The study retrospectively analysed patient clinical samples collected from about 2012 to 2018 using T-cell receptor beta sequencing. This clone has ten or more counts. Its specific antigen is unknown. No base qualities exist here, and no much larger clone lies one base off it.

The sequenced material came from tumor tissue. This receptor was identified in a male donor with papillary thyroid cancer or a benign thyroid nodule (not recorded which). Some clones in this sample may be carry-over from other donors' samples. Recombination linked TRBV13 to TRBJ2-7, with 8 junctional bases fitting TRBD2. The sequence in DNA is TGTGCCAGCAGCTCCAGGACTAGCCTGGGCGAGCAGTACTTC. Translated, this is CASSSRTSLGEQYF.